A single sample gave rise to the 11 T cell receptor beta chains below, sequenced in a study of regulatory T cells in long-lasting Graves disease. Relying on iRepertoire HTBI primers and Arm-PCR of CDR3 regions, the team built TCR beta libraries. In TCRdb, the multiplex PCR reads were re-called with MiXCR into one record per CDR3 protein. The data contain about 450,000 distinct CDR3 sequences, roughly 15% of them singletons. The time point: newly diagnosed GD, antithyroid drugs for less than 3 months. PBMC-extracted RNA yielded the TCR library. In addition, the sample was reused for a study of T cells in Graves' hyperthyroidism and ophthalmopathy.

The source material was peripheral blood mononuclear cells (PBMCs), sampled at new diagnosis, from a patient treated with antithyroid drugs. Receptors were obtained from a woman in her twenties or thirties with Graves disease.

The chain combines TRBV6-2 or TRBV6-3 with TRBJ2-2; D remains unclear. The germline CDR1 and CDR2 sequences are MNHEY and SVGEGT. This CDR3 is 14 amino acids long. V gave up 2 bases and J gave up 3 bases, with 7 bases separating them. This CDR3 reads CASSYIADTGELFF. The CDR3 DNA follows: TGTGCCAGCAGTTACATCGCGGACACCGGGGAGCTGTTTTTT.

This clonotype has just a few counts. The gene calls are TRBV5-1 and TRBJ1-3; D gene ambiguous. Trimming took 3 bases from V and 2 from J, leaving 9 bases between them. CDR1 SGHRS and CDR2 YFSETQ come from the germline V gene. The CDR3 consists of 14 residues. CDR3 sequence: CASSYDNPGNTIYF. The CDR3 bases are TGCGCCAGCAGCTACGACAACCCTGGAAACACCATATATTTT.

The chain is built from TRBV20-1 and TRBJ1-4; D is perhaps TRBD1 (5 bases). CDR1 and CDR2 from the germline V gene are DFQATT and SNEGSKA (reference sequence). The CDR3 has 13 amino acids. The ends were cut back, 6 bases at V and 3 bases at J, with 11 bases in the middle. Here the CDR3 DNA reads TGCAGTGCCCCCCGACAGCCTAATGAAAAACTGTTTTTT. This codes for CSAPRQPNEKLFF.

V usage is TRBV28 and J usage is TRBJ2-5; D unresolved. The end of the DNA is better explained by TRBJ2-7, so the J call may be wrong. The CDR3 is 15 residues long. The V gene's germline CDR1 is MDHEN and CDR2 SYDVKM. The CDR3: CASSALGTSSYEQYF. CDR3 DNA sequence: TGTGCCAGCAGTGCCCTGGGAACCAGCTCCTACGAGCAGTACTTC.

This clonotype was observed at least ten times. This chain links TRBV12-3 or TRBV12-4 with TRBJ1-1; no clear D. This CDR3 comprises 13 residues. V lost 2 bases and J 7 bases, leaving 11 bases between the germline ends. The CDR3 spells CASSLPAVNEAFF. CDR3 nucleotides: TGTGCCAGCAGTTTACCGGCAGTTAATGAAGCTTTCTTT.

The chain uses TRBV28 and TRBJ1-5, with 8 positions matching TRBD1. CDR3 length: 16 amino acids. Trimming cost V 5 bases and J 1 base; bases outside gene matches: 7. Germline V gene sequence: CDR1 MDHEN, CDR2 SYDVKM. The CDR3 nucleotides are TGTGCCAGCAGTACCGGACAGGGATGGAGCAATCAGCCCCAGCATTTT. Its protein is CASSTGQGWSNQPQHF.

This clonotype was recorded at least ten times. This chain links TRBV28 with TRBJ2-7, with TRBD1 identical over 9 bases. CDR1 MDHEN and CDR2 SYDVKM come from the germline V gene. V gave up 3 bases and J gave up 3 bases; unmatched junction bases: 3. The CDR3 runs 14 residues. This chain's CDR3 is CASSLGTGYYEQYF. The CDR3 region has the DNA TGTGCCAGCAGTTTGGGGACAGGGTACTACGAGCAGTACTTC.

This clonotype has a count of ten or more. This chain connects TRBV2 to TRBJ2-1; 7 bases map to TRBD2. Trimming took 3 bases from V and 3 from J; bases not matched to a gene: 5. CDR3 length equals 15 residues. Germline-derived CDR1 and CDR2 are SNHLY and FYNNEI. CDR3 region: CASSESASGYNEQFF. The CDR3 DNA reads as TGTGCCAGCAGTGAGAGTGCTAGCGGCTACAATGAGCAGTTCTTC.

About this clonotype itself: This could be a read error, since a much larger clone is one nucleotide away. V usage is TRBV7-2 and J usage is TRBJ2-1; D is perhaps TRBD2 (5 bases). This CDR3 comprises 12 residues. Germline CDR1 SGHTA, CDR2 FQGNSA. CDR3 coding DNA: TGTGCCAGCGAGCGGATATACAATGAGCAGTCCTTC. Amino acids: CASERIYNEQSF.

This clonotype was observed at least ten times. The chain combines TRBV7-2 with TRBJ2-3; TRBD1 is a possible D gene (6 bases). Germline V CDR1 and CDR2: SGHTA, FQGNSA. The germline V and J ends were trimmed by 2 bases and 5 bases, with 11 bases remaining between them. The CDR3 length is 14 residues. CDR3 DNA: TGTGCCAGCAGCTTATTGGGACACCGAGATACGCAGTATTTT. This translates into CASSLLGHRDTQYF.

This clonotype was observed at least ten times. This chain links TRBV20-1 with TRBJ1-5; a possible D gene is TRBD1 (5 bases). The V gene's germline CDR1 is DFQATT and CDR2 SNEGSKA (reference sequence). Trimming pared 3 bases from V and 9 bases from J, leaving 15 bases between. This CDR3 spans 13 amino acids. The CDR3 is CSASLWEQGPQHF. CDR3 nucleotide sequence: TGCAGTGCTAGTCTTTGGGAGCAGGGGCCCCAGCATTTT.